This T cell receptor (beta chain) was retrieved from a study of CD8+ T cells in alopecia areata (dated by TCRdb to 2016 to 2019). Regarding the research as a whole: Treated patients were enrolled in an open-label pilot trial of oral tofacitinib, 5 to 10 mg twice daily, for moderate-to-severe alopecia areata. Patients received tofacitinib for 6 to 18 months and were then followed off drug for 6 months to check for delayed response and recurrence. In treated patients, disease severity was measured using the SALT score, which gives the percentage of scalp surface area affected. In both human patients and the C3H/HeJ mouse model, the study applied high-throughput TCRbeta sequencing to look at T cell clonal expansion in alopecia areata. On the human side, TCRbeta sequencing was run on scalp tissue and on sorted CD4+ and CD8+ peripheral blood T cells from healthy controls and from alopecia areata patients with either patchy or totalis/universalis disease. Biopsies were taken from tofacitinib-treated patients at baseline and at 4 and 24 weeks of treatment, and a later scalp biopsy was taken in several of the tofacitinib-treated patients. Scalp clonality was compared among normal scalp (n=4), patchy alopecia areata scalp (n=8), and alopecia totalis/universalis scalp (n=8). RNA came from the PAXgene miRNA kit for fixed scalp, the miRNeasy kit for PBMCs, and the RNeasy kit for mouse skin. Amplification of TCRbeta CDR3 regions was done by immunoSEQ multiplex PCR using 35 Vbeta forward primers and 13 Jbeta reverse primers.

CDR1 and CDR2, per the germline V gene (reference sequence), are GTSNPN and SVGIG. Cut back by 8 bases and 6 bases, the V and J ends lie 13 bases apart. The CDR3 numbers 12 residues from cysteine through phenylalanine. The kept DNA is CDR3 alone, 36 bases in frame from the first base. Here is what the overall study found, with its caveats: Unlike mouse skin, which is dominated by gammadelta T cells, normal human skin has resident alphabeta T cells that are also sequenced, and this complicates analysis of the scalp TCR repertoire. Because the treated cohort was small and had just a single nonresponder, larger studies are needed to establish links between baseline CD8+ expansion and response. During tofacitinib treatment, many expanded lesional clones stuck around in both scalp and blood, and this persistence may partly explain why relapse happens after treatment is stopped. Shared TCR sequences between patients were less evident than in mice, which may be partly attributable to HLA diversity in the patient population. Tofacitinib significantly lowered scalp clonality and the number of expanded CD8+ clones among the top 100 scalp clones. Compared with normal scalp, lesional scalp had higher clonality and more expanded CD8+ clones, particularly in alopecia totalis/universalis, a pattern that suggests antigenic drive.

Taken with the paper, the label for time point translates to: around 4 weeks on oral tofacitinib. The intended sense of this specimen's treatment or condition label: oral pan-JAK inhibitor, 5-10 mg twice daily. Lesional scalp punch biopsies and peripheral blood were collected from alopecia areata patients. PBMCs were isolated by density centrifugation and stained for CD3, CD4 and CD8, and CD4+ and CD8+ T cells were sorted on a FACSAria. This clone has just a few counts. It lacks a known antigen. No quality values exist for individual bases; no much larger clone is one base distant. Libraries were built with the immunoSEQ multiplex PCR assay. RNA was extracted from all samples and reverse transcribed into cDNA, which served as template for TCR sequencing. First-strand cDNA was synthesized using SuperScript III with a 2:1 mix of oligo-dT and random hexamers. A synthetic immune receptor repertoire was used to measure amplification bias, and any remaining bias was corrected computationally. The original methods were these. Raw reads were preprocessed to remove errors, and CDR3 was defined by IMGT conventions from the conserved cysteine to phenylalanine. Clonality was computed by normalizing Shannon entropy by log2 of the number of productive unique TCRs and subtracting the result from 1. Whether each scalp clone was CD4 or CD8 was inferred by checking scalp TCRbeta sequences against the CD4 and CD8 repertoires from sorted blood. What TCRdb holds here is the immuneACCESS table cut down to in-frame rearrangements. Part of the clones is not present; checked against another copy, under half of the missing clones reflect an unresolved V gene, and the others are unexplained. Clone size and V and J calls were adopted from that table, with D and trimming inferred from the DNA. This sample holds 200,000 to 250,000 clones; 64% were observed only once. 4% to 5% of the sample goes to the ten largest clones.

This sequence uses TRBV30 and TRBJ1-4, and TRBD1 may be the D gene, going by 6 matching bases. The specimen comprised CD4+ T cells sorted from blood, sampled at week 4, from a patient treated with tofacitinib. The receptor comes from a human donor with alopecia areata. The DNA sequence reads TGTGCCCGAGGGGCAGGGGATGAAAAACTGTTTTTT. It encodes CARGAGDEKLFF.